A selection of T cell receptor beta chains follows, all from one sample in a study of blood T cell repertoires in COVID-19. Repertoires were generated with immunoSEQ multiplex PCR, while TCRdb's copy carries only in-frame clones and drops some. The sample shows 150,000 to 180,000 clones, around 85% of them seen only once. The specimen was peripheral blood. All receptors derive from a woman aged 60-75 years with acute or convalescent COVID-19. The CDR3 runs from the conserved cysteine through the conserved F or W. D genes are given only for firm matches. A row's size may be missing; if present it is once, few, many or a size class.

d_call j_call clone_size v_call cdr3_nt cdr3_aa
- TRBJ2-1 - TRBV27 TGTGCCAGCAGTTTTGGGGGGGGCCGATACAATGAGCAGTTCTTC CASSFGGGRYNEQFF
TRBD1 TRBJ1-4 - TRBV5-1 TGCGCCAGCAGCCAGGGGGCGCGGGAAAAACTGTTTTTT CASSQGAREKLFF
TRBD1 TRBJ2-3 - TRBV24-1 TGTGCCACCAGTGATCCAAGACAGGGGGCATCAACAGATACGCAGTATTTT CATSDPRQGASTDTQYF
- TRBJ2-3 few TRBV3-1/TRBV3-2 TGTGCCAGCAGCCAATCCGCCGGAGATACGCAGTATTTT CASSQSAGDTQYF
- TRBJ2-4 few TRBV16 TGTGCCAGCAGCCACGAGAGGGGGGCCAAAAACATTCAGTACTTC CASSHERGAKNIQYF
TRBD1 TRBJ2-2 few TRBV6-5 TGTGCCAGCAGTTCACAGGGGGCGGACACCGGGGAGCTGTTTTTT CASSSQGADTGELFF
- TRBJ2-3 - TRBV10-2 TGCGCCAGCAGTAGGGAGGGGGTCAATACGCAGTATTTT CASSREGVNTQYF
TRBD1 TRBJ1-4 - TRBV5-1 TGCGCCAGCAGCCTGAGGACAGGGGGCAGGGCTAATGAAAAACTGTTTTTT CASSLRTGGRANEKLFF
- TRBJ1-5 - TRBV5-1 TGCGCCAGCAGCTTCGGTGAGAGCAATCAGCCCCAGCATTTT CASSFGESNQPQHF
- TRBJ1-4 - TRBV5-4 TGTGCCAGCAGCTTACGCCCCCAGGGGTTAGGGGAAAAACTGTTTTTT CASSLRPQGLGEKLFF
- TRBJ2-7 few TRBV6-5 TGTGCCAGTTCCACAGGCTACGAGCAGTACTTC CASSTGYEQYF
TRBD1 TRBJ1-1 - TRBV19 TGTGCCAGTAGTATACGGACAGGGGGCAATGGTGGCACTGAAGCTTTCTTT CASSIRTGGNGGTEAFF
- TRBJ1-3 - TRBV24-1 TGTGCCACCAGTGATTCCAGGGGCTCTGGAAACACCATATATTTT CATSDSRGSGNTIYF
TRBD2 TRBJ2-2 few TRBV5-6 TGTGCCAGCACCCTAGGGGGACTAGTTTCCGGGGAGCTGTTTTTT CASTLGGLVSGELFF
- TRBJ2-3 - TRBV6-4 TGTGCCAGCAGTGACTCGATCCGGGGAACTCAGTATTTT CASSDSIRGTQYF
- TRBJ1-2 - TRBV5-8 TGTGCCAGCAGCTGGAGGATTTTGGAGGGCTACACCTTC CASSWRILEGYTF
- TRBJ1-1 - TRBV7-9 TGTGCCAGCAGCTTTACAGCCGTCGAAGCTTTCTTT CASSFTAVEAFF
TRBD1 TRBJ1-2 - TRBV24-1 TGTGCCACCAGTGAGGGGACAGAACACTATGGCTACACCTTC CATSEGTEHYGYTF
TRBD1 TRBJ1-1 - TRBV10-2 TGCGCCAGCACTAGGACAGGAGGCACTGAAGCTTTCTTT CASTRTGGTEAFF
TRBD1 TRBJ2-2 - TRBV5-1 TGCGCCAGCGGCGGACAGGGGGCTAACACCGGGGAGCTGTTTTTT CASGGQGANTGELFF
TRBD1 TRBJ1-2 - TRBV13 TGTGCCAGCAGCTTAGCCAGGGGGTCCTATGGCTACACCTTC CASSLARGSYGYTF
- TRBJ2-3 - TRBV6-5 TGTGCCAGCAGTTACTCACGGGTTTTAACAGATACGCAGTATTTT CASSYSRVLTDTQYF
- TRBJ1-5 - TRBV2 TGTGCCAGCAGTGGCGTTAATCAGCCCCAGCATTTT CASSGVNQPQHF
TRBD2 TRBJ2-7 - TRBV5-4 TGTGCCAGCAGCTTAGCGGGGGGAACCTACGAGCAGTACTTC CASSLAGGTYEQYF
- TRBJ1-5 - TRBV12-3/TRBV12-4 TGTGCCAGCGGCGCGGGGTCCAATCAGCCCCAGCATTTT CASGAGSNQPQHF
- TRBJ2-6 - TRBV5-1 TGCGCCAGCAGCTTGGGAGGGCAAGGGGCCAACGTCCTGACTTTC CASSLGGQGANVLTF
TRBD2 TRBJ2-1 - TRBV9 TGTGCCAGCAGCGTAGCCGGATGGGGCGGGGGGGCCGATGAGCAGTTCTTC CASSVAGWGGGADEQFF
TRBD2 TRBJ2-1 few TRBV3-1/TRBV3-2 TGTGCCAGCAGCCAAGATAGGACTAGCGGGGGAGGAGGAGAGCAGTTCTTC CASSQDRTSGGGGEQFF
- TRBJ2-1 - TRBV3-1/TRBV3-2 TGTGCCAGCAGCCAATTCTTGCCAACAGGGTTTAGTGAGCAGTTCTTC CASSQFLPTGFSEQFF
TRBD2 TRBJ2-5 - TRBV7-2 TGTGCCAGCAGCTTAAGGTGGCGGGGGGCCGGGGAGACCCAGTACTTC CASSLRWRGAGETQYF
TRBD1 TRBJ1-2 - TRBV24-1 TGTGCCACTGGGGACAGGGGGAACTATGGCTACACCTTC CATGDRGNYGYTF
TRBD2 TRBJ2-5 - TRBV6-5 TGTGCCAGCAGTTACAGGGGACTAGCGGGTGAGACCCAGTACTTC CASSYRGLAGETQYF
TRBD1 TRBJ1-4 - TRBV4-2 TGTGCCAGCAGCCAAGATGGAGTCACGGGACAGGGACAAAAACTGTTTTTT CASSQDGVTGQGQKLFF
TRBD1 TRBJ2-5 - TRBV3-1/TRBV3-2 TGTGCCAGCAGCCAAGTGGTAGGGACAGGGGAGACCCAGTACTTC CASSQVVGTGETQYF
- TRBJ1-6 - TRBV27 TGTGCCAGCAGTGGAGGGGAAGGGAATAATTCACCCCTCCACTTT CASSGGEGNNSPLHF
- TRBJ1-2 - TRBV3-1/TRBV3-2 TGTGCCAGCAGCCAAGGGGCTGGGGCTACTAACTATGGCTACACCTTC CASSQGAGATNYGYTF